This T cell receptor (beta chain) emerged from a study of type 1 regulatory T cells. Background on the study: This in vitro CD4 product, T-allo10, is enriched for Tr1 cells and alloantigen-specific.

Notes on the study in general: Compared with non-Tr1 cells, Tr1 cells showed a narrower TCR repertoire.

Using its own MiXCR run on the reads, TCRdb lists one record per CDR3 protein. The profile shows under 75,000 distinct CDR3 sequences, under 25% of them singletons. This clonotype has more than one count but fewer than ten. What it recognizes is unknown. From germline, CDR1 is SGHNT and CDR2 YYREEE (reference sequence). The length of the CDR3 is 14 residues. The V end lost 2 bases, the J end lost 0 bases, and 8 bases lay between the germline ends. This rearrangement joins TRBV5-4 to TRBJ2-5; D is ambiguous. The sequence derives from a human donor in good health. Sequencing was performed on cultured type 1 regulatory T (Tr1) cells, either the whole culture or a sorted fraction (not recorded which). In nucleotides, the CDR3 is TGTGCCAGCAGCTTCCCACAGAACCAAGAGACCCAGTACTTC. As protein: CASSFPQNQETQYF.